The rows below give T cell receptor beta chains drawn from one sample of a study of cytomegalovirus exposure and HLA in healthy donors. Using immunoSEQ multiplex PCR, the repertoire was profiled, and TCRdb retains in-frame clones only, with some absent. The sample shows about 150,000 clones, 74% of them seen only once. Sequenced sample: PBMCs. The source is a man aged 18 to 30 in good health and CMV-seropositive. The CDR3 runs from the conserved cysteine through the conserved F or W. The D gene is left open where the match is weak. Some rows mark clone size as missing; the rest say once, few, many or name a class of expanded clone.

j_gene,abundance,v_gene,d_gene,CDR3aa,CDR3nt
TRBJ1-2,-,TRBV5-1,TRBD1,CASSLGQGQGNGYTF,TGCGCCAGCAGCTTAGGCCAGGGACAGGGGAACGGCTACACCTTC
TRBJ2-3,-,TRBV27,TRBD2,CASSPLAGVRRTQYF,TGTGCCAGCAGCCCCTTAGCGGGGGTCAGGAGAACGCAGTATTTT
TRBJ2-3,-,TRBV21-1,-,CASSKEEREVPNYTDTQYF,TGTGCCAGCAGCAAAGAGGAGCGGGAGGTCCCGAATTACACAGATACGCAGTATTTT
TRBJ2-7,-,TRBV7-2,-,CASSAQAGYEQYF,TGTGCCAGCAGCGCCCAGGCGGGTTACGAGCAGTACTTC
TRBJ1-3,-,TRBV20-1,-,CSAQVGNTIYF,TGCAGTGCCCAGGTTGGAAACACCATATATTTT
TRBJ2-2,-,TRBV4-1,-,CASSQGEPWDTGELFF,TGCGCCAGCAGCCAAGGGGAGCCTTGGGACACCGGGGAGCTGTTTTTT
TRBJ2-7,-,TRBV7-2,-,CASSSGSSYEQYF,TGTGCCAGCAGCTCGGGGAGCTCCTACGAGCAGTACTTC
TRBJ1-4,once,TRBV28,-,CACFRGTTNEKLFF,TGTGCCTGCTTCAGGGGAACAACTAATGAAAAACTGTTTTTT
TRBJ2-6,once,TRBV27,TRBD1,CASSRAGTGVWSGANVLTF,TGTGCCAGCAGTAGAGCCGGGACAGGAGTATGGTCTGGGGCCAACGTCCTGACTTTC
TRBJ2-1,-,TRBV13,-,CASSLSSGSYNEQFF,TGTGCCAGCAGCTTAAGTTCCGGCTCCTACAATGAGCAGTTCTTC
TRBJ1-2,-,TRBV7-9,TRBD1,CASRRPVTRDRGDYGYTF,TGTGCCAGCAGACGTCCCGTCACTAGGGACAGGGGGGACTATGGCTACACCTTC
TRBJ1-5,-,TRBV5-6,TRBD1,CASSPGTGVQPQHF,TGTGCCAGCAGCCCCGGGACAGGGGTTCAGCCCCAGCATTTT
TRBJ2-3,-,TRBV20-1,-,CSALRPLAQYF,TGCAGTGCCCTGCGCCCCCTAGCGCAGTATTTT
TRBJ2-2,-,TRBV2,-,CASSSGERTGELFF,TGTGCCAGCAGTTCAGGGGAAAGGACCGGGGAGCTGTTTTTT
TRBJ2-5,-,TRBV27,-,CASSLSRTVSGETQYF,TGTGCCAGCAGTTTATCGAGGACAGTTTCGGGAGAGACCCAGTACTTC
TRBJ1-1,once,TRBV28,TRBD1,CAIRGLYDSTEAFF,TGTGCCATCAGGGGGCTGTACGATAGCACTGAAGCTTTCTTT
TRBJ1-2,-,TRBV6-5,TRBD1,CASRTGTVQAF,TGTGCCAGCAGGACAGGGACAGTGCAAGCCTTC
TRBJ1-3,-,TRBV15,TRBD1,CATSSRDRGFSGNTIYF,TGTGCCACCAGCAGCCGGGACAGGGGGTTCTCTGGAAACACCATATATTTT
TRBJ1-3,few,TRBV4-1,-,CASSQPRGNSGNTIYF,TGCGCCAGCAGCCAACCCCGGGGGAACTCTGGAAACACCATATATTTT
TRBJ2-1,-,TRBV30,TRBD2,CAWAAGGDNEQFF,TGTGCCTGGGCCGCGGGGGGCGACAATGAGCAGTTCTTC
TRBJ2-7,few,TRBV7-9,-,CASGPLGGEQYF,TGTGCCAGCGGCCCCCTGGGGGGCGAGCAGTACTTC
TRBJ2-3,-,TRBV11-2,TRBD1,CASSSRQGRTDTQYF,TGTGCCAGCAGCTCCAGACAGGGAAGAACAGATACGCAGTATTTT
TRBJ2-5,-,TRBV2,-,CASSEGTVQETQYF,TGTGCCAGCAGTGAAGGGACAGTCCAAGAGACCCAGTACTTC
TRBJ1-2,-,TRBV9,-,CASSVADYGYTF,TGTGCCAGCAGCGTAGCTGACTATGGCTACACCTTC
TRBJ1-2,-,TRBV27,-,CASSLSARGYGYTF,TGTGCCAGCAGTTTATCGGCCAGGGGCTATGGCTACACCTTC
TRBJ2-5,-,TRBV2,-,CASSEAGLGETQYF,TGTGCCAGCAGTGAAGCGGGACTGGGGGAGACCCAGTACTTC
TRBJ2-3,-,TRBV11-3,TRBD2,CASSRSGGTQYF,TGTGCCAGCAGCCGTTCGGGGGGTACGCAGTATTTT
TRBJ2-7,few,TRBV4-1,-,CASSQPSYEQYF,TGCGCCAGCAGCCAACCCTCCTACGAGCAGTACTTC
TRBJ2-7,-,TRBV5-4,TRBD2,CASSPGLAGEIYEQYF,TGTGCCAGCAGCCCCGGACTAGCGGGAGAGATCTACGAGCAGTACTTC
TRBJ1-2,few,TRBV4-1,TRBD1,CATSKATGGYGYTF,TGCGCCACCTCAAAAGCGACAGGGGGATATGGCTACACCTTC
TRBJ2-7,-,TRBV4-3,-,CASSQIKKPRDAYEQYF,TGCGCCAGCAGCCAGATCAAAAAGCCCAGGGATGCCTACGAGCAGTACTTC
TRBJ2-7,-,TRBV5-1,TRBD2,CASSLGLAGTYEQYF,TGCGCCAGCAGCTTAGGACTAGCGGGAACCTACGAGCAGTACTTC
TRBJ2-1,-,TRBV4-1,-,CASSQDRAGDNEQFF,TGCGCCAGCAGCCAAGATAGGGCAGGGGATAATGAGCAGTTCTTC
TRBJ1-1,-,TRBV13,-,CASSSTLNTEAFF,TGTGCCAGCAGCTCGACACTGAACACTGAAGCTTTCTTT